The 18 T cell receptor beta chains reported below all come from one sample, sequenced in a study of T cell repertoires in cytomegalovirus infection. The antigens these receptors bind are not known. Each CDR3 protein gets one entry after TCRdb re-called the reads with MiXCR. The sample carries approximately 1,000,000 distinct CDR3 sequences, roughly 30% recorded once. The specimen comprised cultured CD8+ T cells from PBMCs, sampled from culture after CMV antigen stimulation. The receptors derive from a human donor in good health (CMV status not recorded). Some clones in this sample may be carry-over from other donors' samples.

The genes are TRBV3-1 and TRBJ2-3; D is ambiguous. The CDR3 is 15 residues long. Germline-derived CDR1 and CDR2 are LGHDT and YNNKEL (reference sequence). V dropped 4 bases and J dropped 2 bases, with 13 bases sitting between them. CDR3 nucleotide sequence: TGTGCCAGCAGCCCCTCAAGGGCAGCCACAGATACGCAGTATTTT. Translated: CASSPSRAATDTQYF.

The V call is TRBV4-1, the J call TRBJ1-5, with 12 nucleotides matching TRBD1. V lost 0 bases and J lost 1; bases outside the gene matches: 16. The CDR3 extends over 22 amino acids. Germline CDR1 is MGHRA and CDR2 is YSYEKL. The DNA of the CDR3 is TGCGCCAGCAGCCAAGACGCCTATTTTGGCGGGACAGGGGGCGCGAGCAATCAGCCCCAGCATTTT. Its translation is CASSQDAYFGGTGGASNQPQHF.

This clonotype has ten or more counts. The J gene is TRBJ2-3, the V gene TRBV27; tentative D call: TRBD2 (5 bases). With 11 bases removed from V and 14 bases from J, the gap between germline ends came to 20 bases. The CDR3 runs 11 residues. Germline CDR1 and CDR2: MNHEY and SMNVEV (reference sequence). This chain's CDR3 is CAAQGAAFTYF. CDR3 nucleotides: TGTGCCGCTCAAGGAGCGGCCTTCACGTATTTT.

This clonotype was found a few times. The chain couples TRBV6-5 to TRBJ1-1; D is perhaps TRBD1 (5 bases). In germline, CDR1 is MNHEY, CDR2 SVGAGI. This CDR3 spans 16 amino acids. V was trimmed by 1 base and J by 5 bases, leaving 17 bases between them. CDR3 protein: CASSYFPNGARTEAFF. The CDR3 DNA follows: TGTGCCAGCAGTTACTTCCCAAACGGGGCGCGGACTGAAGCTTTCTTT.

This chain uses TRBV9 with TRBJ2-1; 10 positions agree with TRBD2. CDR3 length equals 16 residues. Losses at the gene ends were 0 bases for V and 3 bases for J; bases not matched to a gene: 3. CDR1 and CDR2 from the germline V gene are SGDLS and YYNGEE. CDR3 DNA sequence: TGTGCCAGCAGCGTAGGGCTAGCGGGGGTCTACAATGAGCAGTTCTTC. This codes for CASSVGLAGVYNEQFF.

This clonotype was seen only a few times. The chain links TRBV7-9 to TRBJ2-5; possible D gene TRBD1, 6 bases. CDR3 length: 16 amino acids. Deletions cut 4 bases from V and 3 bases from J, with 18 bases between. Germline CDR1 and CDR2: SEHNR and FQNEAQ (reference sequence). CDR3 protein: CASSSPIPDRKETQYF. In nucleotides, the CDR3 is TGTGCCAGCAGCTCCCCCATCCCGGACAGAAAAGAGACCCAGTACTTC.

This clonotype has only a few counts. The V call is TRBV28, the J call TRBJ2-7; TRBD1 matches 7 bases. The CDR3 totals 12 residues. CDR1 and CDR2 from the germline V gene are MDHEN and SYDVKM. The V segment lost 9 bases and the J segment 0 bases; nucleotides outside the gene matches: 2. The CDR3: CASGDSSYEQYV. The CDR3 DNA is TGTGCCAGTGGGGACAGCTCCTACGAGCAGTACGTC.

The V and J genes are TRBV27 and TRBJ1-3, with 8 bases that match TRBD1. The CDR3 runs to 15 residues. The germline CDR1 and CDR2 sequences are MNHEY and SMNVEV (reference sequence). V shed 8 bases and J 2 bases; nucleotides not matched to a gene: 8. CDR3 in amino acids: CASQRTGYAGNTIYF. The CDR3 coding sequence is TGTGCCAGCCAAAGGACAGGGTATGCTGGAAACACCATATATTTT.

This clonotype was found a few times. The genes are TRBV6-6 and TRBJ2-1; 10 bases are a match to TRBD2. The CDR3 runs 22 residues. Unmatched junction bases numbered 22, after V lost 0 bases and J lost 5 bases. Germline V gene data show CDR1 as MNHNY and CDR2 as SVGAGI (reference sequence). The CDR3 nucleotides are TGTGCCAGCAGTTACTCGAATTCGCCCCTGGATAGCGGGGGGTCCGACCACAATGAGCAGTTCTTC. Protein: CASSYSNSPLDSGGSDHNEQFF.

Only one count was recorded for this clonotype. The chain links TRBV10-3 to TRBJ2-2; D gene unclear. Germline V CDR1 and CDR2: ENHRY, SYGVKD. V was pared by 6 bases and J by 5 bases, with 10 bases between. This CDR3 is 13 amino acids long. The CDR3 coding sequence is TGTGCCATCAGGTTGAAGGAAACCGGGGAGCTGTTTTTT. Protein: CAIRLKETGELFF.

The DNA for the CDR3 is TGTGCTAGTGGGGGACAGACTAGCGGGGTGTACAATGAGCAGTTCTTC. This gives the protein CASGGQTSGVYNEQFF. The chain is built from TRBV12-5 and TRBJ2-1, with 11 bases matching TRBD2. The CDR3 is 16 amino acids. J was trimmed by 4 bases and V by 6 bases; bases with no gene match: 8. Germline CDR1 is LGHNT and CDR2 is FRNRAP.

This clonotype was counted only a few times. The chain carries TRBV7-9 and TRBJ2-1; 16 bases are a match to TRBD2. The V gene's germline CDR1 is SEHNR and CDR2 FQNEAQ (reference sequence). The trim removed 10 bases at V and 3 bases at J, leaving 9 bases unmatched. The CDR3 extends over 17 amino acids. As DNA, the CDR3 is TGTGCCACCGAGGAGGGGACTAGCGGGGGGGGCTACAATGAGCAGTTCTTC. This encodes CATEEGTSGGGYNEQFF. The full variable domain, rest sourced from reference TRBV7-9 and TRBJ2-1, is DTGVSQNPRHKITKRGQNVTFRCDPISEHNRLYWYRQTLGQGPEFLTYFQNEAQLEKSRLLSDRFSAERPKGSFSTLEIQRTEQGDSAMYLCATEEGTSGGGYNEQFFGPGTRLTVL.

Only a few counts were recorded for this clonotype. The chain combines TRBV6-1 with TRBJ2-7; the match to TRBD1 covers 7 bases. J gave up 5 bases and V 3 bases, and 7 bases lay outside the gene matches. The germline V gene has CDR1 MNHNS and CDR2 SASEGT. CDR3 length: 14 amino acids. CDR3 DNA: TGTGCCAGCAGTGACGAGACAGGGATCGACGAGCAGTACGTC. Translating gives CASSDETGIDEQYV.

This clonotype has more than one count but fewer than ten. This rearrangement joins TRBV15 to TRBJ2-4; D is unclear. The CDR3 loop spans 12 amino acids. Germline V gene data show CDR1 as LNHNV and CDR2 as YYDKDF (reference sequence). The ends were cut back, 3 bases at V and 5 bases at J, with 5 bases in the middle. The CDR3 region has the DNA TGTGCCACCAGCAGCGGACAAAACATTCAGTACTTC. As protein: CATSSGQNIQYF.

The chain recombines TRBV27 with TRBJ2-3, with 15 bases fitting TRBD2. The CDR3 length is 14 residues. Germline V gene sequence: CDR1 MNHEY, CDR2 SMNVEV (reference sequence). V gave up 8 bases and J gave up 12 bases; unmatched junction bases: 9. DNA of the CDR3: TGTGCCAGCCTCGGACTAGCGGGGGGGCCTCTACAGTATTTT. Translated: CASLGLAGGPLQYF.

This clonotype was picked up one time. CDR3 DNA: TGTGCCAGTAATACGAACGGGCAGGCCGAAGCTTTCTTT. The encoded protein is CASNTNGQAEAFF. The chain joins TRBV19 to TRBJ1-1; D not resolved. In germline, CDR1 is LNHDA, CDR2 SQIVND (reference sequence). This CDR3 is 13 amino acids long. Trimming took off 7 bases at V and 8 bases at J, with 17 bases between the two ends.

The DNA for the CDR3 is TGTGCCAGCAGCTCCAGAGGGCAGGGTACTGAAGCTTTCTTT. Protein sequence: CASSSRGQGTEAFF. The rearrangement uses TRBV7-6 and TRBJ1-1, with TRBD1 as a possible D gene (5 bases). This CDR3 has 14 residues. Deletions cut 4 bases from V and 5 bases from J, with 14 bases between. In germline, CDR1 is SGHVS, CDR2 FNYEAQ.

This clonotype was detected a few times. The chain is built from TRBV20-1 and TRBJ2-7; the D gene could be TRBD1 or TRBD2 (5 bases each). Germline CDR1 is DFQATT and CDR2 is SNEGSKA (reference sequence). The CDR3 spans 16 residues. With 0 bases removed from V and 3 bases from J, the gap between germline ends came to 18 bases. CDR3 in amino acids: CSARDSKGTDLYEQYV. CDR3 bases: TGCAGTGCTAGAGATTCCAAGGGGACCGACCTCTACGAGCAGTACGTC.